Described below is a single T cell receptor beta chain sequence and its context. This entry is derived from a study of monozygotic twins with inflammatory bowel disease. cDNA for each sample came from eight separate reactions. UMIs bearing a 6-nucleotide sample barcode were added through template switching. TCRdb re-called the 5' RACE reads, yielding one record per CDR3 amino acid sequence without DNA. The sample has more than 300,000 distinct CDR3 sequences. The germline CDR1 and CDR2 sequences are MNHEY and SMNVEV (reference sequence). CDR3 length equals 17 residues. The sequencing input was blood. The receptor's source is a human donor with ulcerative colitis or Crohn's disease, or a healthy co-twin of an affected twin (not recorded which). The rearrangement links TRBV27 to TRBJ2-7; TCRdb's D call of TRBD1 is untestable without DNA. The CDR3 loop is CASSPRYSRDRAYEQYF.